This T cell receptor (beta chain) originates from a study of cytomegalovirus exposure and HLA in healthy donors. In the study overall: Most genotyped donors, about 81% of roughly 400, had Caucasian-associated genetic ancestry. General study results and limits: In an earlier analysis, productive rearrangement rates for most beta V segments clustered near 87% or 30%. Cytomegalovirus association was listed for roughly 160 TCR beta chains. Generally TCR sequences proved uncommon, though certain public TCRs appeared in numerous donors.

CDR1 is MNHEY, CDR2 SVGAGI, per germline. Trimming cost V 2 bases and J 5 bases; bases outside gene matches: 7. The CDR3 is 16 residues long. For this clone: Antigen: not known.

The study ran its PCR with 60 Vbeta and 13 Jbeta primers. Using immunoSEQ multiplex PCR, the repertoire was profiled, and TCRdb retains in-frame clones only, with some absent. The sample shows 110,000 or so clones, roughly 71% of them seen only once. The specimen was PBMCs. The V and J genes are TRBV6-5 and TRBJ2-5; TRBD2 aligns across 11 bases. The receptor was derived from a man aged 18-30 years in good health and CMV-seropositive. In DNA form, the CDR3 reads TGTGCCAGCAGTTACACTAGCGGGGGCCCCGGGGAGACCCAGTACTTC. Its translation: CASSYTSGGPGETQYF.